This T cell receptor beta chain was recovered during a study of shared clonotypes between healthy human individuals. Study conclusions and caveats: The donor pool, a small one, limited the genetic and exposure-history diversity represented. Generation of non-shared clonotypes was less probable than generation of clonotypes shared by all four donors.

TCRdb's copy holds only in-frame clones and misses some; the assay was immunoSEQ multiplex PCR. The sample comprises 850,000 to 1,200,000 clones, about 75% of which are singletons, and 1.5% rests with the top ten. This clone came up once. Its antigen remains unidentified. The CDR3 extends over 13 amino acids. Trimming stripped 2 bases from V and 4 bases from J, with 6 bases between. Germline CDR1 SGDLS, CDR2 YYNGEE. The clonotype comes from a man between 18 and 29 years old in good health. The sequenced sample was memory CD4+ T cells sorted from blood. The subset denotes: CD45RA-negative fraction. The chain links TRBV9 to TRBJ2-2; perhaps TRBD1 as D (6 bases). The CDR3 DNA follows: TGTGCCAGCAGCGTGGACAGCACCGGGGAGCTGTTTTTT. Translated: CASSVDSTGELFF.